This TCR beta chain appears in the sequencing data of a study of shared clonotypes between healthy human individuals. Study-wide context: Three plates each covered CD4 naive and memory; CD8 naive two, CD8 memory one.

The CDR3 covers 14 residues. Looked up from germline, CDR1 is MNHEY and CDR2 is SMNVEV (reference sequence). Trimming pared 6 bases from V and 1 base from J, leaving 12 bases between. In regard to this clone: Its specificity is not known.

Notes on the study in general: Relative to memory subsets, naive subsets generally showed larger estimated richness.

Each PCR replicate from the sorted subsets contained 200 to 250 ng DNA, which is 30,000 or so T cell genomes. Data came from immunoSEQ multiplex PCR; TCRdb stores just in-frame clones and leaves some out. Seen here are 600,000 to 750,000 clones, 55% to 75% observed once, and the top ten hold about 1.8%. The sample comprised memory CD4+ T cells sorted from blood. The sample's subset: CD45RA-negative fraction. The chain couples TRBV27 to TRBJ2-5; D not resolved. The TCR sequence derives from a woman in her 30s in good health. CDR3 region: CASSPWAVQETQYF. DNA for the CDR3: TGTGCCAGCAGCCCTTGGGCAGTCCAAGAGACCCAGTACTTC.